These T cell receptor beta chains were read from a single sample in a study of early T cells in non-severe SARS-CoV-2 infection. TCRdb independently ran MiXCR on the 5' RACE reads; one entry per CDR3 protein. The top ten clones hold under 2.5% of a sample with more than 90,000 distinct CDR3 sequences, approximately 13% of them seen once. Sequenced material: whole blood. These receptors all stem from an adult who was a healthcare worker with PCR-confirmed SARS-CoV-2 infection or an uninfected control (not recorded which). CDR3s include the opening cysteine and the closing phenylalanine or tryptophan. Each record gives: CDR3 protein, CDR3 DNA, J gene, clone size, V gene, D gene. The D gene is left open where the match is weak. Size is omitted from some rows. Given values are once, few, many or a class for expanded clones.

CDR3: CASRPGGEEQYF
DNA: TGTGCCAGCAGGCCCGGGGGAGAAGAGCAGTACTTC
J: TRBJ2-7
size: .
V: TRBV6-6
D: .

CDR3: CASSLQGAGNTEAFF
DNA: TGTGCCAGCAGTTTACAGGGGGCGGGGAACACTGAAGCTTTCTTT
J: TRBJ1-1
size: .
V: TRBV28
D: TRBD1

CDR3: CASRRGTTDTQYF
DNA: TGTGCCAGCAGGAGGGGAACCACAGATACGCAGTATTTT
J: TRBJ2-3
size: many
V: TRBV6-5
D: .

CDR3: CASSLNPGRYSNQPQHF
DNA: TGTGCCAGCAGCTTAAACCCCGGACGGTATAGCAATCAGCCCCAGCATTTT
J: TRBJ1-5
size: few
V: TRBV7-8
D: .

CDR3: CASSPLTSPSNTGELFF
DNA: TGCGCCAGCAGCCCGCTGACTAGCCCCTCGAACACCGGGGAGCTGTTTTTT
J: TRBJ2-2
size: .
V: TRBV5-1
D: TRBD2

CDR3: CASRNTDTQYF
DNA: TGTGCCAGCAGAAACACAGATACGCAGTATTTT
J: TRBJ2-3
size: .
V: TRBV3-1
D: .

CDR3: CASSYGGTGTYEQYF
DNA: TGTGCCAGCAGTTACGGTGGGACAGGGACCTACGAGCAGTACTTC
J: TRBJ2-7
size: few
V: TRBV6-2/TRBV6-3
D: TRBD1

CDR3: CASSPGGGREKLFF
DNA: TGCGCCAGCAGCCCAGGGGGCGGTAGGGAAAAACTGTTTTTT
J: TRBJ1-4
size: .
V: TRBV5-1
D: TRBD1

CDR3: CASSYNRALDGYTF
DNA: TGTGCCAGCAGTTACAACAGGGCTCTGGATGGCTACACCTTC
J: TRBJ1-2
size: .
V: TRBV6-2/TRBV6-3
D: .

CDR3: CASSPGVKNQPQHF
DNA: TGTGCCAGCAGCCCGGGGGTCAAGAATCAGCCCCAGCATTTT
J: TRBJ1-5
size: .
V: TRBV5-8
D: .

CDR3: CSARGDFSGNTIYF
DNA: TGCAGTGCTAGAGGGGACTTCTCTGGAAACACCATATATTTT
J: TRBJ1-3
size: .
V: TRBV20-1
D: .

CDR3: CSAWTDEAFF
DNA: TGCAGTGCCTGGACAGATGAAGCTTTCTTT
J: TRBJ1-1
size: few
V: TRBV29-1
D: .

CDR3: CASSQVLAGGVEEQYF
DNA: TGCGCCAGCAGCCAAGTGTTAGCGGGGGGCGTAGAGGAGCAGTACTTC
J: TRBJ2-7
size: few
V: TRBV4-1
D: TRBD2

CDR3: CSVETAIEQYF
DNA: TGCAGCGTTGAAACGGCAATTGAGCAGTACTTC
J: TRBJ2-7
size: .
V: TRBV29-1
D: .

CDR3: CASSLAGTAINYGYTF
DNA: TGTGCCAGCAGTTTGGCCGGGACAGCGATCAACTATGGCTACACCTTC
J: TRBJ1-2
size: many
V: TRBV6-5
D: TRBD1

CDR3: CASSQAVSNQPQHF
DNA: TGTGCCAGCAGCCAAGCCGTGTCCAATCAGCCCCAGCATTTT
J: TRBJ1-5
size: .
V: TRBV3-1
D: .

CDR3: CASRFGLGETQYF
DNA: TGTGCCAGCAGATTCGGCTTGGGGGAGACCCAGTACTTC
J: TRBJ2-5
size: many
V: TRBV11-2
D: .

CDR3: CASSPGVSEQYF
DNA: TGTGCCAGCTCACCAGGGGTGTCCGAGCAGTACTTC
J: TRBJ2-7
size: .
V: TRBV18
D: .

CDR3: CASKFGASGPTDTQYF
DNA: TGTGCCAGTAAATTCGGGGCTAGCGGTCCCACAGATACGCAGTATTTT
J: TRBJ2-3
size: .
V: TRBV19
D: TRBD2

CDR3: CASSQQRNTEAFF
DNA: TGTGCCAGCAGCCAACAGAGGAACACTGAAGCTTTCTTT
J: TRBJ1-1
size: .
V: TRBV7-3
D: .

CDR3: CASSEGGNEQFF
DNA: TGTGCCAGCAGTGAAGGGGGCAATGAGCAGTTCTTC
J: TRBJ2-1
size: many
V: TRBV2
D: .

CDR3: CASSSPGSYEQYF
DNA: TGTGCCAGCAGCTCCCCCGGCTCCTACGAGCAGTACTTC
J: TRBJ2-7
size: few
V: TRBV25-1
D: .

CDR3: CASSLGGSGQETQYF
DNA: TGCGCCAGCAGCTTGGGGGGGTCAGGACAAGAGACCCAGTACTTC
J: TRBJ2-5
size: many
V: TRBV5-1
D: .

CDR3: CASRFDRWNEQYF
DNA: TGTGCCAGCAGATTTGATAGGTGGAACGAGCAGTACTTC
J: TRBJ2-7
size: many
V: TRBV6-2/TRBV6-3
D: .

CDR3: CSARDLVSYEQYF
DNA: TGCAGTGCTAGAGATTTGGTGAGCTACGAGCAGTACTTC
J: TRBJ2-7
size: .
V: TRBV20-1
D: .

CDR3: CSAGPEGVEAFF
DNA: TGCAGTGCTGGACCCGAAGGGGTGGAGGCTTTCTTT
J: TRBJ1-1
size: .
V: TRBV20-1
D: .

CDR3: CASSLGLNTEAFF
DNA: TGTGCCAGCAGCTTAGGTCTGAACACTGAAGCTTTCTTT
J: TRBJ1-1
size: many
V: TRBV11-2
D: .

CDR3: CASTAQQGFGEKLFF
DNA: TGTGCCAGCACTGCCCAACAGGGTTTCGGTGAAAAACTGTTTTTT
J: TRBJ1-4
size: .
V: TRBV28
D: .

CDR3: CSVGRTSGGLDF
DNA: TGCAGCGTTGGGAGGACTAGCGGGGGCCTGGACTTC
J: TRBJ2-1
size: many
V: TRBV29-1
D: TRBD2

CDR3: CASSYGGNQPQHF
DNA: TGTGCCAGCAGTTATGGGGGAAATCAGCCCCAGCATTTT
J: TRBJ1-5
size: few
V: TRBV12-3/TRBV12-4
D: .

CDR3: CASSQVGTSADTQYF
DNA: TGCGCCAGCAGCCAAGTAGGAACGAGTGCAGATACGCAGTATTTT
J: TRBJ2-3
size: many
V: TRBV4-3
D: .

CDR3: CASSSAGTGNTEAFF
DNA: TGTGCCAGCAGTTCAGCCGGGACAGGGAACACTGAAGCTTTCTTT
J: TRBJ1-1
size: .
V: TRBV28
D: TRBD1

CDR3: CASRAGGALPKNIQYF
DNA: TGTGCCAGCAGAGCAGGGGGAGCCTTGCCCAAAAACATTCAGTACTTC
J: TRBJ2-4
size: many
V: TRBV28
D: TRBD1

CDR3: CSVFESAGRNNEKLFF
DNA: TGCAGTGTTTTCGAGTCCGCCGGACGGAATAATGAAAAACTGTTTTTT
J: TRBJ1-4
size: .
V: TRBV20-1
D: .

CDR3: CASSLKQGGAGELFF
DNA: TGTGCCAGCAGCTTGAAGCAGGGAGGCGCCGGGGAGCTGTTTTTT
J: TRBJ2-2
size: .
V: TRBV11-2
D: .

CDR3: CASSSAGVPYNSPLHF
DNA: TGTGCCAGCAGTTCCGCAGGGGTACCCTATAATTCACCCCTCCACTTT
J: TRBJ1-6
size: few
V: TRBV28
D: .

CDR3: CASSTPGQGWTEAFF
DNA: TGTGCCAGCAGCACTCCGGGACAGGGGTGGACTGAAGCTTTCTTT
J: TRBJ1-1
size: many
V: TRBV5-5
D: TRBD1

CDR3: CASSLAHLRDAGEKLFF
DNA: TGTGCCAGCAGCTTAGCTCACCTCCGGGACGCAGGGGAAAAACTGTTTTTT
J: TRBJ1-4
size: many
V: TRBV7-9
D: .

CDR3: CSVGGTAYGYTF
DNA: TGCAGCGTTGGAGGGACAGCCTATGGCTACACCTTC
J: TRBJ1-2
size: few
V: TRBV29-1
D: TRBD1

CDR3: CATSQGNPQWSDTQYF
DNA: TGTGCCACCAGTCAAGGGAACCCTCAATGGTCAGATACGCAGTATTTT
J: TRBJ2-3
size: many
V: TRBV15
D: .

CDR3: CASSSETGTSNEQFF
DNA: TGTGCCAGCAGCTCGGAGACAGGCACGAGCAATGAGCAGTTCTTC
J: TRBJ2-1
size: many
V: TRBV11-3
D: .

CDR3: CASSRFRQGDNEKLFF
DNA: TGTGCCAGCAGCCGATTCCGGCAGGGAGATAATGAAAAACTGTTTTTT
J: TRBJ1-4
size: many
V: TRBV11-2
D: .

CDR3: CSVQGHEETQYF
DNA: TGCAGCGTTCAAGGTCACGAGGAGACCCAGTACTTC
J: TRBJ2-5
size: few
V: TRBV29-1
D: .

CDR3: CASSFEGARGYTF
DNA: TGTGCCAGCAGCTTTGAGGGGGCTCGTGGCTACACCTTC
J: TRBJ1-2
size: many
V: TRBV11-2
D: TRBD1

CDR3: CSARVPGQGPYEQYF
DNA: TGCAGTGCTAGAGTCCCGGGACAGGGGCCCTACGAGCAGTACTTC
J: TRBJ2-7
size: many
V: TRBV20-1
D: TRBD1

CDR3: CASSLGGGRDEQYF
DNA: TGTGCCAGCAGCTTAGGCGGGGGCCGTGACGAGCAGTACTTC
J: TRBJ2-7
size: .
V: TRBV7-8
D: .